This T cell receptor beta chain was recovered during a study of T cell repertoires in cytomegalovirus infection. Study context: A matching HLA type, together with CMV infection, was signaled by public TCR beta signatures. General observations from the study: Frequencies of public TCR beta families were cumulated, and this identified carriers of CMV plus the relevant HLA.

In regard to this clonotype: Its antigen is as yet unknown.

Germline values: CDR1 ENHRY, CDR2 SYGVKD. CDR3 size: 16 residues. V lost 2 bases and J lost 4; bases outside the gene matches: 9. Each CDR3 protein gets one entry after TCRdb re-called the reads with MiXCR. Of around 200,000 distinct CDR3 sequences listed, roughly 17% are singletons. The rearrangement links TRBV10-3 to TRBJ2-3; 7 bases map to TRBD2. This clonotype originated in a human donor in good health (CMV status not recorded). Some clones in this sample may be carry-over from other donors' samples. Source material: CD8+ T cells from PBMCs. The CDR3 spells CAISEGIAGVADTQYF. DNA for the CDR3: TGTGCCATCAGTGAGGGGATTGCGGGGGTGGCAGATACGCAGTATTTT.